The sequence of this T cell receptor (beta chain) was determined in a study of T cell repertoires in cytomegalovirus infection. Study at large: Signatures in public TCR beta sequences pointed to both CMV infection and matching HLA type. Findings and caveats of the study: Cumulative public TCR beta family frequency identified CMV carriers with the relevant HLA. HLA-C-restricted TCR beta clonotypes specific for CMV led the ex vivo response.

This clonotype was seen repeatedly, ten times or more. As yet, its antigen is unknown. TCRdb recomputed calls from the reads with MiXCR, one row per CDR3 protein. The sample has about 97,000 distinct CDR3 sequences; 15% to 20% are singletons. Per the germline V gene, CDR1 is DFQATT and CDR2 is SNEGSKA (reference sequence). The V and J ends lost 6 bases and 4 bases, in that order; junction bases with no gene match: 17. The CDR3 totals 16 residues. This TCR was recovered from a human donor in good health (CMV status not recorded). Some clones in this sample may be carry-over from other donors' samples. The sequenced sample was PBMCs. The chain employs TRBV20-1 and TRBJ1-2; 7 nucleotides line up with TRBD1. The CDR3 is CSAPPGTELSFYGYTF. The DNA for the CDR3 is TGCAGTGCCCCACCTGGGACAGAACTCAGCTTCTATGGCTACACCTTC.